Each of the 9 T cell receptor beta chains below was sequenced from the same sample in a study of T cell responses to AZD1222 COVID-19 vaccine. Only in-frame clones appear in the TCRdb table, and some are missing; sequencing was by immunoSEQ multiplex PCR. This sample has around 120,000 clones, with over 75% found just once. The material sequenced was peripheral blood, taken on day 0 of AZD1222 vaccination. The receptors stem from an adult in good health.

The rearrangement uses TRBV3-1 (or the pseudogene TRBV3-2) and TRBJ1-1; D is undetermined. V was shortened by 6 bases and J by 3 bases, with 8 bases between the two germline ends. Looked up from germline, CDR1 is LGHDT and CDR2 is YNNKEL (reference sequence). This CDR3 has 12 amino acids. The CDR3 is CASSTWDTEAFF. The CDR3, as DNA: TGTGCCAGCAGTACATGGGACACTGAAGCTTTCTTT.

This rearrangement joins TRBV7-2 to TRBJ2-5, with TRBD2 matching over 10 bases. Germline lookup yields CDR1 SGHTA and CDR2 FQGNSA. CDR3 length: 15 amino acids. V lost 5 bases to trimming and J lost 5 bases; unmatched junction nucleotides: 8. The CDR3 loop is CASSPLLAGAETQYF. The CDR3, as DNA: TGTGCCAGCAGCCCTCTCCTAGCGGGGGCGGAGACCCAGTACTTC.

This rearrangement joins TRBV29-1 to TRBJ1-1; D gene unclear. This CDR3 has 11 amino acids. Trimming pared 7 bases from V and 0 bases from J, leaving 6 bases between. CDR1 and CDR2 from the germline V gene are SQVTM and ANQGSEA. The DNA of the CDR3 is TGCAGCGCTACTTTGAACACTGAAGCTTTCTTT. Protein: CSATLNTEAFF. Full variable domain (outside the CDR3, taken from reference TRBV29-1 and TRBJ1-1): SAVISQKPSRDICQRGTSLTIQCQVDSQVTMMFWYRQQPGQSLTLIATANQGSEATYESGFVIDKFPISRPNLTFSTLTVSNMSPEDSSIYLCSATLNTEAFFGQGTRLTVV.

The chain is built from TRBV10-2 and TRBJ2-7, with D maybe TRBD1 (6 bases). CDR3 length: 15 residues. Germline V gives CDR1 WSHSY, CDR2 SAAADI. Trimming took off 6 bases at V and 3 bases at J, with 18 bases between the two ends. The CDR3 reads CASRSYREMLYEQYF. CDR3 bases: TGCGCCAGCAGATCATACAGGGAGATGCTCTACGAGCAGTACTTC.

The V gene is TRBV5-1, the J gene TRBJ1-2, with 7 bases that match TRBD1. The germline V gene has CDR1 SGHRS and CDR2 YFSETQ. The CDR3 consists of 14 residues. V was clipped by 0 bases and J by 4 bases; unmatched bases: 3. CDR3: CASSLDRGSYGYTF. The CDR3 nucleotides read TGCGCCAGCAGCTTGGACAGGGGTTCCTATGGCTACACCTTC. Full variable domain (outside the CDR3, taken from reference TRBV5-1 and TRBJ1-2): KAGVTQTPRYLIKTRGQQVTLSCSPISGHRSVSWYQQTPGQGLQFLFEYFSETQRNKGNFPGRFSGRQFSNSRSEMNVSTLELGDSALYLCASSLDRGSYGYTFGSGTRLTVV.

V gene TRBV5-1 combines with J gene TRBJ2-2; the D call may be TRBD1 or TRBD2 (7 bases each). The CDR3 contains 15 residues. The germline gives CDR1 SGHRS, CDR2 YFSETQ. V shed 3 bases and J shed 3 bases, with 12 bases lying between them. CDR3 bases: TGCGCCAGCAGCTCCCAGGGGGGGGACACCGGGGAGCTGTTTTTT. Its translation: CASSSQGGDTGELFF.

This clone was found once. The chain recombines TRBV7-3 with TRBJ2-3; possible D gene TRBD2, 6 bases. Germline V gene data show CDR1 as SGHTA and CDR2 as FQGTGA. Trimming took off 1 base at V and 4 bases at J, with 18 bases between the two ends. The CDR3 covers 17 residues. The CDR3, as DNA: TGTGCCAGCAGCTTAATGGGCGGGGCGGCCGTGTCAGATACGCAGTATTTT. This translates into CASSLMGGAAVSDTQYF.

The chain carries TRBV6-5 and TRBJ1-6, with 9 bases that match TRBD1. Trimming cost V 6 bases and J 10 bases; bases outside gene matches: 4. Germline assignment: CDR1 MNHEY and CDR2 SVGAGI. This CDR3 region has 13 residues. The CDR3 loop reads CASRPTGGSPLHF. In DNA form, the CDR3 reads TGTGCCAGCAGACCCACAGGGGGCTCACCCCTCCACTTT.

This clone showed up just a few times. This chain connects TRBV28 to TRBJ2-1; TRBD2 matches at 8 bases. Germline CDR1 MDHEN, CDR2 SYDVKM. V dropped 3 bases and J dropped 8; count of bases not matched to a gene: 18. This CDR3 is built from 18 residues. CDR3 sequence reads: CASSFPAERERSVDEQFF. The DNA for the CDR3 is TGTGCCAGCAGTTTTCCGGCGGAGCGGGAGAGGTCTGTTGATGAGCAGTTCTTC.